The source of this TCR beta chain is a study of T-cell memory formation after mild COVID-19. Study background: The two donors had largely donor-specific TCR clusters. Study results and limitations: Later expanders leaned toward CD4+, whereas clones contracting from day 15 to 85 were balanced CD4/CD8.

The CDR3 runs to 12 residues. Germline V CDR1 and CDR2: SGHTA, FQGNSA. V was clipped by 1 base and J by 7 bases, with 7 bases between them. This clonotype was observed a handful of times. Antigen unknown. TCRdb re-called the 5' RACE reads through MiXCR, storing one row per CDR3 protein. The sample contains 200,000 to 250,000 distinct CDR3 sequences, over 9% of which appear only once. The chain links TRBV7-2 to TRBJ1-2; D is unresolved. This sequence originates from a man between 18 and 35 years old who had mild COVID-19 (a few samples of this study predate the infection). Cell type and time point are not known. The sample consisted of PBMCs or a T cell subset sorted from them (not recorded which). CDR3 sequence (DNA): TGTGCCAGCAGCTTAGATAGTGGTGGCTACACCTTC. This encodes CASSLDSGGYTF.